This is a list of T cell receptor beta chains from one sample in a study of shared clonotypes between healthy human individuals. Clones were sequenced by immunoSEQ multiplex PCR, and TCRdb holds only the in-frame ones, with some missing. This table holds 1,500,000 or so clones, less than 99% found once. The specimen sequenced was naive CD4+ T cells sorted from blood. Receptors were obtained from a man under 40 in good health. Both conserved end residues are trimmed from each CDR3. Fields, in order: D gene, V gene, CDR3 protein. D genes are given only for firm matches.

D gene: .; V gene: TRBV30; CDR3 protein: AWGTPGGVSGNTIY
D gene: .; V gene: TRBV27; CDR3 protein: ASSPSGSRDFEQY
D gene: TRBD2; V gene: TRBV28; CDR3 protein: ASSEAGEDTQY
D gene: .; V gene: TRBV10-3; CDR3 protein: AISGQVSNYGYT
D gene: .; V gene: TRBV11-2; CDR3 protein: ASSLDRVAF
D gene: .; V gene: TRBV6-5; CDR3 protein: ASSYSKENYGNEQF
D gene: .; V gene: TRBV27; CDR3 protein: ASSLEGRLNTGELF
D gene: .; V gene: TRBV5-1; CDR3 protein: ASSLSDWGEQY
D gene: .; V gene: TRBV20-1; CDR3 protein: SPKLGTQY
D gene: TRBD2; V gene: TRBV5-4; CDR3 protein: ASSPGRVLTGELF
D gene: TRBD2; V gene: TRBV5-1; CDR3 protein: ASRLKGRGRTPDTQY
D gene: .; V gene: TRBV19; CDR3 protein: ASSILASLEVNEQF
D gene: .; V gene: TRBV5-4; CDR3 protein: ASSRDGGEQF
D gene: .; V gene: TRBV28; CDR3 protein: ASSSVGLAGTEY
D gene: .; V gene: TRBV10-3; CDR3 protein: AISESTPGVSTDTQY
D gene: .; V gene: TRBV6-5; CDR3 protein: ASSYSAFLSGTQY
D gene: .; V gene: TRBV18; CDR3 protein: ASSSMQRVGSGNTIY
D gene: TRBD2; V gene: TRBV7-9; CDR3 protein: ASSSVSPGTSGSYNEQF
D gene: TRBD2; V gene: TRBV7-9; CDR3 protein: ASSQTTSGLYNEQF
D gene: TRBD1; V gene: TRBV10-3; CDR3 protein: AISRQGENQPQH
D gene: .; V gene: TRBV7-2; CDR3 protein: ASSQGGGRYRQY
D gene: .; V gene: TRBV6-4; CDR3 protein: ASRPDQGRADTQY
D gene: .; V gene: TRBV10-2; CDR3 protein: ATLRQARSGELF
D gene: .; V gene: TRBV11-2; CDR3 protein: ASSPSRTASYEQY
D gene: .; V gene: TRBV30; CDR3 protein: AWSMGASNEKLF